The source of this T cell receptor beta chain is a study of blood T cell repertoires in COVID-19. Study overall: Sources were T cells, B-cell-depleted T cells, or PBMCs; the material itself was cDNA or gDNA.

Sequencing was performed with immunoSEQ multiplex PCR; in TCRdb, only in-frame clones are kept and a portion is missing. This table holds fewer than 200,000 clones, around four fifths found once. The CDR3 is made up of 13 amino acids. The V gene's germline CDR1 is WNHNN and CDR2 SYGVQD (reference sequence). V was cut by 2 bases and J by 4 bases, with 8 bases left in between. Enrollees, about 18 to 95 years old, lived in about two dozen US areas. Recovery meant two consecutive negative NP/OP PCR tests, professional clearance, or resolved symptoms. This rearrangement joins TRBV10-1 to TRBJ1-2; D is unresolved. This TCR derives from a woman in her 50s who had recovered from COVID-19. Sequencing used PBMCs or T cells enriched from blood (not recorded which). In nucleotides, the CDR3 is TGCGCCAGCAGTGAGACAACCTTCTATGGCTACACCTTC. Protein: CASSETTFYGYTF.